This paragraph reports one TCR beta chain. Alongside a J-beta primer mix, a sample-barcoded 5' primer served in a second PCR lasting 7 to 11 cycles. TCRdb analysed the 5' RACE reads with MiXCR anew, one entry per CDR3 protein. Here the sample spans 1.2 million to 1.5 million distinct CDR3 sequences, 45% to 70% being singletons. The data belong to a study of blood T cells in healthy people across ages. Germline V gene sequence: CDR1 LGHNA, CDR2 YSLEER. The CDR3 contains 16 residues. V was pared by 4 bases and J by 5 bases, with 11 bases of the junction left unmatched. Each donor was a healthy Caucasian individual from Russia, aged roughly 6 to 95. Isolation recovered at least 7 million PBMCs from every sample.

This sequence originates from a man aged 18 to 30 in good health. Specimen: blood. V is TRBV4-3 and J is TRBJ2-3; 8 bases agree with TRBD2. This chain's CDR3 is CASSRSGGYGGDTQYF. The CDR3 DNA reads as TGCGCCAGCAGCCGCAGCGGGGGATACGGAGGAGATACGCAGTATTTT.